Listed below are T cell receptor beta chains from one sample, sequenced in a study of cytomegalovirus exposure and HLA in healthy donors. The assay was immunoSEQ multiplex PCR, and TCRdb's table has in-frame clones only and misses some. The sample spans 40,000 to 50,000 clones; the ten largest clones claim roughly 1.8%. The sample was PBMCs. These receptors were taken from a woman in her thirties in good health and CMV-seronegative. Both conserved end residues are part of each CDR3. The D gene is left open where the match is weak.

TRBV19,TRBJ2-3,TRBD2,CASSSQGLAFGTDTQYF,TGTGCCAGTAGTTCCCAAGGACTAGCGTTCGGCACAGATACGCAGTATTTT
TRBV5-1,TRBJ1-5,TRBD1,CASSHGTVGQPQHF,TGCGCCAGCAGCCACGGGACAGTGGGTCAGCCCCAGCATTTT
TRBV30,TRBJ2-2,TRBD2,CAWSVLAGAGTGELFF,TGTGCCTGGAGTGTACTAGCGGGAGCGGGCACCGGGGAGCTGTTTTTT
TRBV28,TRBJ2-5,.,CASSRSSGRQETQYF,TGTGCCAGCAGCCGGAGTAGCGGCCGACAAGAGACCCAGTACTTC
TRBV6-5,TRBJ2-3,TRBD1,CATDRATDTQYF,TGTGCCACAGACAGGGCGACAGATACGCAGTATTTT
TRBV27,TRBJ1-5,TRBD1,CASSPHRGRSNQPQHF,TGTGCCAGCAGTCCCCACAGGGGAAGAAGCAATCAGCCCCAGCATTTT
TRBV4-1,TRBJ2-3,.,CASSQDLRGGTDTQYF,TGCGCCAGCAGCCAAGATCTCAGGGGTGGCACAGATACGCAGTATTTT
TRBV7-3,TRBJ1-1,TRBD1,CASSSGGNTEAFF,TGTGCCAGCAGCTCAGGGGGGAACACTGAAGCTTTCTTT
TRBV30,TRBJ2-1,TRBD1,CAWNQGARYNEQFF,TGTGCCTGGAACCAGGGGGCGCGGTACAATGAGCAGTTCTTC
TRBV27,TRBJ2-3,.,CASSGGRVADTQYF,TGTGCCAGCAGTGGGGGGAGAGTAGCAGATACGCAGTATTTT
TRBV7-2,TRBJ1-5,.,CASSIDLQGQPQHF,TGTGCCAGCAGCATAGATCTGCAGGGTCAGCCCCAGCATTTT
TRBV4-1,TRBJ2-5,TRBD2,CASSHRSLAVQETQYF,TGCGCCAGCAGCCACCGATCTCTAGCGGTCCAAGAGACCCAGTACTTC
TRBV7-8,TRBJ2-7,TRBD2,CASSPAGGGYEQYF,TGTGCCAGCAGCCCTGCCGGGGGGGGATACGAGCAGTACTTC
TRBV4-3,TRBJ2-6,.,CASSQAAGISGANVLTF,TGCGCCAGCAGCCAAGCGGCAGGGATATCTGGGGCCAACGTCCTGACTTTC
TRBV6-1,TRBJ1-1,TRBD1,CASREGQGHTEAFF,TGTGCCAGCAGGGAGGGACAGGGCCACACTGAAGCTTTCTTT
TRBV7-6,TRBJ2-5,TRBD1,CASSLRGQGPLQETQYF,TGTGCCAGCAGCTTACGGGGACAGGGGCCCCTCCAAGAGACCCAGTACTTC
TRBV30,TRBJ2-2,TRBD2,CAGELAGVDAGELFF,TGTGCCGGGGAACTAGCGGGAGTCGACGCCGGGGAGCTGTTTTTT
TRBV18,TRBJ1-1,.,CASSPPGESTEAFF,TGTGCCAGCTCACCTCCGGGGGAAAGCACTGAAGCTTTCTTT
TRBV18,TRBJ2-1,TRBD1,CASSLYRGTNNEQFF,TGTGCCAGCTCACTTTACAGGGGCACCAACAATGAGCAGTTCTTC
TRBV30,TRBJ2-1,.,CACGALARYNEQFF,TGTGCCTGTGGTGCGCTAGCGCGTTACAATGAGCAGTTCTTC
TRBV15,TRBJ2-1,TRBD2,CATSPSGRALNEQFF,TGTGCCACCAGCCCGAGCGGGAGGGCACTGAATGAGCAGTTCTTC